The 8 T cell receptor beta chains in this list originate from one sample, sequenced in a study of blood T cell repertoires in COVID-19 (TCRdb year 2020). Library creation used the immunoSEQ multiplex PCR assay. TCRdb took this table from immuneACCESS and kept in-frame rearrangements with V and J called. Such tables lack part of the clones; where checked against another copy, unresolved V genes explain under half of the gap, and the rest is unexplained. The sample yields approximately 350,000 clones; roughly 90% were counted once. The ten largest clones represent around 3% of the sample. What was sequenced was peripheral blood. The receptors shown here come from a woman in her twenties or thirties with COVID-19, enrolled during active disease.

CDR3 in amino acids: CASSDRDSQETQYF. For the CDR3, the DNA is TGTGCCAGCAGTGATCGGGACAGCCAAGAGACCCAGTACTTC. This sequence joins TRBV2 and TRBJ2-5; 7 nucleotides match TRBD1. The CDR3 has 14 residues. From germline, CDR1 is SNHLY and CDR2 FYNNEI. V lost 3 bases, J lost 1 base, and 2 bases stayed unmatched. The variable domain in full, with the rest retrieved from reference TRBV2 and TRBJ2-5, is EPEVTQTPSHQVTQMGQEVILRCVPISNHLYFYWYRQILGQKVEFLVSFYNNEISEKSEIFDDQFSVERPDGSNFTLKIRSTKLEDSAMYFCASSDRDSQETQYFGPGTRLLVL.

This clone was detected a few times. The V and J genes are TRBV23-1 and TRBJ2-1; 8 nucleotides line up with TRBD2. TRBV23-1 is an ORF, with its function uncertain. The CDR3 contains 15 residues. With 6 bases clipped from V and 7 bases from J, the junction kept 11 bases outside the gene matches. CDR3 sequence: CASSQSGSLRNEQFF. The CDR3, as DNA: TGCGCCAGCAGCCAAAGCGGGAGTTTGAGAAATGAGCAGTTCTTC.

This sequence joins TRBV2 and TRBJ2-3; TRBD2 matches at 8 bases. Germline CDR1 reads SNHLY; CDR2 reads FYNNEI. The CDR3 has 14 amino acids. V shed 7 bases and J 2 bases; nucleotides not matched to a gene: 5. In nucleotides, the CDR3 is TGTGCCAGCACCCTAGCGGGCCACACAGATACGCAGTATTTT. This encodes CASTLAGHTDTQYF.

This chain links TRBV19 with TRBJ1-1; 7 positions agree with TRBD1. This CDR3 spans 13 amino acids. Germline V gives CDR1 LNHDA, CDR2 SQIVND (reference sequence). Trimming took 5 bases from V and 13 from J; bases not matched to a gene: 13. The CDR3 sequence: CASSVSPGQRSFF. The CDR3 region has the DNA TGTGCCAGTAGTGTTTCCCCGGGACAGAGGAGTTTCTTT.

This clone was seen a handful of times. The chain's CDR3 is CASSQAGYWTSGNNEQFF. As DNA, the CDR3 is TGTGCCAGCAGCCAAGCCGGATATTGGACTAGCGGGAACAATGAGCAGTTCTTC. This chain uses TRBV3-1 (or the pseudogene TRBV3-2) with TRBJ2-1; 12 nucleotides match TRBD2. CDR3 size: 18 residues. Per germline, CDR1 LGHDT and CDR2 YNNKEL (reference sequence). The V and J ends lost 1 base and 5 bases, in that order; junction bases with no gene match: 9.

The chain carries TRBV2 and TRBJ1-3; D uncertain. In germline, CDR1 is SNHLY, CDR2 FYNNEI. The V end was cut by 6 bases, the J end by 2 bases, with 11 bases between. This CDR3 comprises 14 residues. The CDR3 is CASRVDGAGNTIYF. The CDR3 nucleotides are TGTGCCAGCAGGGTTGACGGGGCTGGAAACACCATATATTTT.

The rearrangement uses TRBV9 and TRBJ2-2; 10 nucleotides line up with TRBD2. The CDR3 contains 16 residues. In germline, CDR1 is SGDLS, CDR2 YYNGEE. J was trimmed by 1 base and V by 3 bases; bases with no gene match: 3. DNA for the CDR3: TGTGCCAGCAGCGCAACTAGCGGGATGAACACCGGGGAGCTGTTTTTT. It encodes CASSATSGMNTGELFF.

This chain joins TRBV11-3 and TRBJ1-1; D gene uncertain. V lost 0 bases, J lost 0 bases, and 20 bases lay in between. This CDR3 has 19 residues. Germline assignment: CDR1 SGHNT and CDR2 YENEEA. The CDR3 protein is CASSLEETRNKRLNTEAFF. In DNA form, the CDR3 reads TGTGCCAGCAGCTTAGAGGAGACTCGAAACAAGAGATTGAACACTGAAGCTTTCTTT.